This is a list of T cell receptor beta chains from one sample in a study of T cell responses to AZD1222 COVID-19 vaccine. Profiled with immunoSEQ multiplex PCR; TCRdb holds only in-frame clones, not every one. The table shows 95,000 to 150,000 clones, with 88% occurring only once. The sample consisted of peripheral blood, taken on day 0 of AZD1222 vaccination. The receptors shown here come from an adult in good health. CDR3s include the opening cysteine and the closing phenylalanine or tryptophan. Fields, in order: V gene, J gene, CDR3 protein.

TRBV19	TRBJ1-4	CASSMGLSNEKLFF
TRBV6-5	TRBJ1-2	CASRGVSYGYTF
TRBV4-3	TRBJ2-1	CASSQTASVSAEQFF
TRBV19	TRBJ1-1	CASSIQGSNTEAFF
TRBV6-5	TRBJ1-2	CASSYSGLTINYGYTF
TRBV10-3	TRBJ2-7	CAISESSPGYEQYF
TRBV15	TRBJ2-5	CATSREVGETQYF
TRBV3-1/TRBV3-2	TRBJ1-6	CASSQDGDLSDF
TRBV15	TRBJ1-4	CATSRDRDRNEKLFF
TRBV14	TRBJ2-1	CASSQDRGSGGLNEQFF
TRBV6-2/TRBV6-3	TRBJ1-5	CASSSDRVPVQPQHF
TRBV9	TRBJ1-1	CASSPTPGAQAFF
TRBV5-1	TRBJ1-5	CASSPLTGSNQPQHF